The clone carrying this T cell receptor (beta chain) was detected a few times. Method: immunoSEQ multiplex PCR; TCRdb's copy keeps in-frame clones and lacks some. Among about 180,000 clones listed, about 78% were seen once. The data derive from a study of blood T cell repertoires in COVID-19. The germline gives CDR1 MDHEN, CDR2 SYDVKM. V was pared by 8 bases and J by 9 bases, with 9 bases of the junction left unmatched. The CDR3 consists of 13 residues. This TCR was sampled from a woman aged 45-59 years who had recovered from COVID-19. The sequenced sample consisted of PBMCs or T cells enriched from blood (not recorded which). The chain couples TRBV28 to TRBJ1-1; 10 bases are shared with TRBD1. CDR3 sequence reads: CASSPGGQGKAFF. In nucleotides, the CDR3 is TGTGCCAGCTCCCCAGGGGGACAGGGGAAAGCTTTCTTT.